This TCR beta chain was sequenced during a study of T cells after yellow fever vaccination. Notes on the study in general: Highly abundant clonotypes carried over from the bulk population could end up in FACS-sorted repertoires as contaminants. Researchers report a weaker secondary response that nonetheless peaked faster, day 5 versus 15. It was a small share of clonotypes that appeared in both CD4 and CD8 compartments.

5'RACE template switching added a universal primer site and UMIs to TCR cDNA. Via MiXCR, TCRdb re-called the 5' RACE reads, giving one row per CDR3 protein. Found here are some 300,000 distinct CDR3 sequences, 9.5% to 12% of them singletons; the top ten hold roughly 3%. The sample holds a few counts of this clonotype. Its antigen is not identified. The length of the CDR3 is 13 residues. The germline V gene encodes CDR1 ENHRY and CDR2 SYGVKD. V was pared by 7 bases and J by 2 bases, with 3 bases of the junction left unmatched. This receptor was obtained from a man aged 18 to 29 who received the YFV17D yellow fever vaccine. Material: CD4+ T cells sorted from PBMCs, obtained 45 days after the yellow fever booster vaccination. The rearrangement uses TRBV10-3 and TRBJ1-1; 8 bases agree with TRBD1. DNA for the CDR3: TGTGCCATCACGGACAGGGAAAACACTGAAGCTTTCTTT. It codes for CAITDRENTEAFF.